The 7 T cell receptor beta chains presented below share a single source sample, sequenced in a study of CD8+ T cells in alopecia areata. The authors extracted RNA and reverse transcribed it into cDNA as the sequencing template. Some clones are missing from TCRdb's copy, which holds only in-frame ones; the method was immunoSEQ multiplex PCR. The sample gives about 140,000 clones, 70% to 90% of which show up once; over 10% is in the top ten. The treatment denotes: oral pan-JAK inhibitor, 5-10 mg twice daily. Sequences were derived from CD8+ T cells sorted from blood, sampled at week 4, from a patient treated with tofacitinib. Receptor source: a human donor with alopecia areata.

The chain carries TRBV6-5 and TRBJ1-5; 8 nucleotides match TRBD1. Trimming at V came to 2 bases and at J to 14 bases, leaving 8 bases not matched to a gene. The germline CDR1 and CDR2 sequences are MNHEY and SVGAGI. This CDR3 contains 13 residues. In DNA, the CDR3 is TGTGCCAGCAGTTACGGTCAGGACAGGGAAGAGCATTTT. Protein sequence: CASSYGQDREEHF.

The CDR3 here is CACPEGAKGGNTEAFF. The CDR3 DNA sequence: TGTGCCTGCCCTGAGGGGGCCAAAGGTGGGAACACTGAAGCTTTCTTT. The V gene is TRBV30, the J gene TRBJ1-1; 7 bases fit TRBD1. Trimming took 6 bases from V and 1 from J; bases not matched to a gene: 14. CDR1 and CDR2 from the germline V gene are GTSNPN and SVGIG (reference sequence). CDR3 length equals 16 residues. Full variable domain (missing parts from reference TRBV30 and TRBJ1-1): SQTIHQWPATLVQPVGSPLSLECTVEGTSNPNLYWYRQAAGRGLQLLFYSVGIGQISSEVPQNLSASRPQDRQFILSSKKLLLSDSGFYLCACPEGAKGGNTEAFFGQGTRLTVV.

This chain uses TRBV7-6 with TRBJ2-7; the D call may be TRBD1 or TRBD2 (5 bases each). The V gene's germline CDR1 is SGHVS and CDR2 FNYEAQ. V lost 0 bases to trimming and J lost 6 bases, with 12 bases between them. CDR3 size: 14 residues. The CDR3 region has the DNA TGTGCCAGCAGCTTAGCAGGGGACGGGCTCGAGCAGTACTTC. This encodes CASSLAGDGLEQYF.

The J gene is TRBJ2-7, the V gene TRBV29-1; D gene ambiguous. V was clipped by 1 base and J by 7 bases, with 20 bases between them. Germline V gene data show CDR1 as SQVTM and CDR2 as ANQGSEA. The CDR3 spans 15 residues. CDR3 DNA sequence: TGCAGCGTTGAAGGATTCGCCAGTCGAGCGAATGAGCAGTACTTC. Amino acid sequence: CSVEGFASRANEQYF.

The chain uses TRBV19 and TRBJ2-5; 13 bases line up with TRBD2. CDR3 length equals 17 residues. J was trimmed by 5 bases and V by 3 bases; bases with no gene match: 9. Germline CDR1 LNHDA, CDR2 SQIVND (reference sequence). The chain's CDR3 is CASSIPGLAGVGETQYF. Here the CDR3 DNA reads TGTGCCAGTAGTATCCCCGGACTAGCGGGAGTGGGGGAGACCCAGTACTTC. The variable domain in full, with the rest retrieved from reference TRBV19 and TRBJ2-5, is DGGITQSPKYLFRKEGQNVTLSCEQNLNHDAMYWYRQDPGQGLRLIYYSQIVNDFQKGDIAEGYSVSREKKESFPLTVTSAQKNPTAFYLCASSIPGLAGVGETQYFGPGTRLLVL.

This clone is a singleton in its sample. CDR3 protein: CASSPPGAPSTDTQYF. CDR3 coding DNA: TGTGCCAGCAGCCCGCCGGGGGCCCCCAGCACAGATACGCAGTATTTT. The J gene is TRBJ2-3, the V gene TRBV11-2; D could derive from TRBD1 or TRBD2 (6 bases each). Germline V gene lookup returns CDR1 SGHAT and CDR2 FQNNGV. This CDR3 spans 16 amino acids. Trimming shortened V by 5 bases and J by 0 bases, and 15 bases separated the two germline ends.

CDR3 nucleotides: TGTGCCAGCAGCCCTTACTCTGGGGCCAACGTCCTGACTTTC. This gives the protein CASSPYSGANVLTF. The rearrangement joins TRBV11-1 to TRBJ2-6, with D unclear. V lost 5 bases and J 0 bases, leaving 5 bases between the germline ends. In germline, CDR1 is SGHAT, CDR2 FQDESV (reference sequence). This CDR3 region has 14 residues.